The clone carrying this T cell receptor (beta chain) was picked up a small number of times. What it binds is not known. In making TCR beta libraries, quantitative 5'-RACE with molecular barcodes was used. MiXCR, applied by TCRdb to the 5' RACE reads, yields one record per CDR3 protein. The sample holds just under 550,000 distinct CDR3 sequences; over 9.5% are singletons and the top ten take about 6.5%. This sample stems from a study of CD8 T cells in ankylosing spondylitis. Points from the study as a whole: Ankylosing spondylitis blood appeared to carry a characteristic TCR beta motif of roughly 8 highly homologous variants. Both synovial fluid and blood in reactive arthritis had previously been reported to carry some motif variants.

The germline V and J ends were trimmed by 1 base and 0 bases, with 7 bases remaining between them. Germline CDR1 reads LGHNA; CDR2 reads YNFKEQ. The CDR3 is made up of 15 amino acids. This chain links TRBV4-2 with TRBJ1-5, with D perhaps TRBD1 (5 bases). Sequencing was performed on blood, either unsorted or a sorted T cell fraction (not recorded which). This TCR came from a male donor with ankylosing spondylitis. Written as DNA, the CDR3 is TGTGCCAGCAGCCAAGGGACATCTAGCAATCAGCCCCAGCATTTT. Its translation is CASSQGTSSNQPQHF.